The 16 T cell receptor beta chains below were found in one sample sequenced in a study of cytomegalovirus exposure and HLA in healthy donors (dated by TCRdb to about 2017). Libraries were built with the immunoSEQ multiplex PCR assay. A mixture of 60 forward primers for TCR Vbeta segments and 13 reverse primers for TCR Jbeta segments was used in the multiplex PCR. The table was pulled from immuneACCESS by TCRdb, which kept in-frame rearrangements only. Such tables lose some clones; where checked, under half of the loss comes from unresolved V genes, and the rest has no known cause. For this sample there are about 120,000 clones; approximately 68% appear just once. 1.5% to 2% of the sample is in the top ten clones. The sequenced material came from PBMCs. Receptor source: a man aged 25-45 years in good health and CMV-seropositive.

V is TRBV25-1 and J is TRBJ1-1; unclear D gene. CDR3 size: 14 residues. The germline V gene encodes CDR1 MGHDK and CDR2 SYGVNS. Trimming pared 4 bases from V and 6 bases from J, leaving 15 bases between. The CDR3 DNA is TGTGCCAGCAGTGCCTGGACTCTGGGCGCTGAAGCTTTCTTT. It yields the protein CASSAWTLGAEAFF.

This clone came up a few times. The V gene is TRBV11-3, the J gene TRBJ2-2, with a weak D call TRBD2 (5 bases). Germline lookup yields CDR1 SGHNT and CDR2 YENEEA. Trimming pared 5 bases from V and 8 bases from J, leaving 9 bases between. The CDR3 loop spans 12 amino acids. The CDR3 is CASSTLAGELFF. CDR3 coding DNA: TGTGCCAGCAGCACCCTAGCAGGGGAGCTGTTTTTT.

The rearrangement joins TRBV13 to TRBJ1-6; TRBD1 aligns across 9 bases. Looked up from germline, CDR1 is PRHDT and CDR2 is FYEKMQ (reference sequence). Trimming at V came to 4 bases and at J to 5 bases, leaving 18 bases not matched to a gene. This CDR3 has 20 residues. The CDR3 DNA sequence: TGTGCCAGCAGCTCCGGGGGGACAGGGTCAAAACCCTGGAATAATTCACCCCTCCACTTT. Residues: CASSSGGTGSKPWNNSPLHF.

V gene TRBV18 combines with J gene TRBJ2-7, with D unclear. Germline V gives CDR1 KGHSH, CDR2 LQKENI. V dropped 2 bases and J dropped 4 bases, with 9 bases sitting between them. The CDR3 is 13 amino acids. Written as DNA, the CDR3 is TGTGCCAGCTCACCAGAGCCTCGGTACGAGCAGTACTTC. Residues: CASSPEPRYEQYF. The complete variable domain, with remaining parts taken from reference TRBV18 and TRBJ2-7, reads NAGVMQNPRHLVRRRGQEARLRCSPMKGHSHVYWYRQLPEEGLKFMVYLQKENIIDESGMPKERFSAEFPKEGPSILRIQQVVRGDSAAYFCASSPEPRYEQYFGPGTRLTVT.

The rearrangement joins TRBV9 to TRBJ2-1; 8 positions match TRBD2. This CDR3 comprises 19 residues. J lost 0 bases, V lost 4 bases, and 15 bases had no gene match. CDR1 is SGDLS, CDR2 YYNGEE, per germline. CDR3 sequence reads: CASSLGTRSVYGSYNEQFF. DNA of the CDR3: TGTGCCAGCAGCCTCGGGACTAGAAGTGTTTATGGCTCCTACAATGAGCAGTTCTTC.

The chain joins TRBV6-6 to TRBJ1-4, with 7 bases fitting TRBD1. The CDR3 extends over 15 amino acids. V gave up 2 bases and J gave up 14 bases; unmatched junction bases: 14. Germline V CDR1 and CDR2: MNHNY, SVGAGI (reference sequence). The CDR3 spells CASSYSIGGTALLFF. The CDR3 bases are TGTGCCAGCAGTTACAGTATTGGCGGGACAGCCTTGCTGTTTTTT.

The J gene is TRBJ1-5, the V gene TRBV7-8, with D uncertain. Trimming took 7 bases from V and 6 from J, leaving 10 bases between them. Germline V gives CDR1 SGHVS, CDR2 FQNEAQ. This CDR3 contains 12 residues. Here the CDR3 reads CASKGGSQPQHF. In DNA, the CDR3 is TGTGCCAGCAAGGGAGGGAGTCAGCCCCAGCATTTT.

This rearrangement joins TRBV15 to TRBJ1-5, with D hard to call. This CDR3 has 14 residues. V dropped 1 base and J dropped 7 bases, with 11 bases sitting between them. Germline V gives CDR1 LNHNV, CDR2 YYDKDF (reference sequence). CDR3 residues: CATSRGTGGQPQHF. The CDR3 DNA reads TGTGCCACCAGCAGAGGCACTGGCGGGCAGCCCCAGCATTTT.

The chain combines TRBV30 with TRBJ1-2, with 8 bases matching TRBD1. The ends lost 3 bases at V and 2 bases at J; junction bases unmatched: 2. The CDR3 length is 13 residues. Germline CDR1 reads GTSNPN; CDR2 reads SVGIG (reference sequence). The CDR3 here is CAWRTGANYGYTF. Here the CDR3 DNA reads TGTGCCTGGAGGACAGGGGCCAACTATGGCTACACCTTC. The entire variable domain, with the rest obtained from reference TRBV30 and TRBJ1-2, is as follows: SQTIHQWPATLVQPVGSPLSLECTVEGTSNPNLYWYRQAAGRGLQLLFYSVGIGQISSEVPQNLSASRPQDRQFILSSKKLLLSDSGFYLCAWRTGANYGYTFGSGTRLTVV.

This clone occurred a few times. The chain couples TRBV6-5 to TRBJ2-7, with TRBD1 identical over 12 bases. V shed 2 bases, J shed 5 bases, and the junction held 4 bases outside the gene matches. Germline CDR1 is MNHEY and CDR2 is SVGAGI. The CDR3 sequence is 15 residues long. For the CDR3, the DNA is TGTGCCAGCAGTTACCGGGACAGGGGGCCCCACGAGCAGTACTTC. This sequence encodes CASSYRDRGPHEQYF.

About this clone: In the same sample, other DNA sequences code for this CDR3. CDR3 nucleotides: TGCAGCGTTCAAACAGGGGACGAGCAGTACTTC. This sequence encodes CSVQTGDEQYF. This chain joins TRBV29-1 and TRBJ2-7, with 7 bases lining up with TRBD1. V gave up 5 bases and J gave up 5 bases; unmatched junction bases: 3. This CDR3 spans 11 amino acids. CDR1 SQVTM and CDR2 ANQGSEA come from the germline V gene.

The chain uses TRBV27 and TRBJ2-5; 11 nucleotides align to TRBD1. The better agreement between TRBJ2-7 and the DNA end casts doubt on the J call. The CDR3 runs 14 residues. Germline-derived CDR1 and CDR2 are MNHEY and SMNVEV (reference sequence). The CDR3 protein is CATRDRGFAYEQYF. CDR3 coding DNA: TGTGCCACCCGGGACAGGGGGTTCGCCTACGAGCAGTACTTC.

The chain couples TRBV6-1 to TRBJ2-3, with D tentatively TRBD1 (6 bases). Between the trimmed V and J ends, which lost 2 bases and 2 bases, there was a span of 11 bases. Looked up from germline, CDR1 is MNHNS and CDR2 is SASEGT. The CDR3 sequence is 15 residues long. CDR3 sequence: CASSELTGHTDTQYF. In nucleotides, the CDR3 is TGTGCCAGCAGTGAATTAACAGGGCACACAGATACGCAGTATTTT.

In this sample, this clone turned up once. This chain uses TRBV19 with TRBJ2-3; D uncertain. Germline CDR1 LNHDA, CDR2 SQIVND (reference sequence). This CDR3 is built from 13 residues. V lost 1 base, J lost 5 bases, and 7 bases lay in between. The CDR3, as DNA: TGTGCCAGTAGTATAGGGCCCCGAGATACGCAGTATTTT. Translation: CASSIGPRDTQYF.

This clone came up a few times. The J gene is TRBJ2-7, the V gene TRBV15, with D tentatively TRBD1 (6 bases). The CDR3 runs 15 residues. V was trimmed by 0 bases and J by 2 bases, leaving 11 bases between them. Germline CDR1 LNHNV, CDR2 YYDKDF (reference sequence). The CDR3 spells CATSRDSGAPYEQYF. CDR3 sequence (DNA): TGTGCCACCAGCAGAGATTCAGGGGCCCCCTACGAGCAGTACTTC.

This rearrangement joins TRBV4-1 to TRBJ2-2, with 7 bases lining up with TRBD2. This CDR3 contains 17 residues. Germline values: CDR1 MGHRA, CDR2 YSYEKL. V gave up 0 bases and J gave up 2 bases; unmatched junction bases: 6. The CDR3 reads CASSQEGGRVNTGELFF. The DNA of the CDR3 is TGCGCCAGCAGCCAAGAAGGCGGGAGAGTTAACACCGGGGAGCTGTTTTTT.